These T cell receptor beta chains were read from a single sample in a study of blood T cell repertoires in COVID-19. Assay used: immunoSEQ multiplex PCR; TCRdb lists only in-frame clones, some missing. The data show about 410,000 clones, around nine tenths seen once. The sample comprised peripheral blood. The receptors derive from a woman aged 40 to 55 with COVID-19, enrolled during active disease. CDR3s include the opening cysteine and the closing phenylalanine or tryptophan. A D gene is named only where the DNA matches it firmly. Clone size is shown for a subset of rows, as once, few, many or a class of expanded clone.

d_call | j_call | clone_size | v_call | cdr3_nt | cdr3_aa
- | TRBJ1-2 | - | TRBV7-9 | TGTGCCAGCAGCTTAGCGGTCAGGGTAGATGGCTACACCTTC | CASSLAVRVDGYTF
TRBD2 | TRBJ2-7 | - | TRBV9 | TGTGCCAGCAACATCACAGGGACTAGCGGAGACTACGAGCAGTACTTC | CASNITGTSGDYEQYF
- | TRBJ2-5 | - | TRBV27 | TGTGCCAGCAGCATACAGGCCAGGGCGGAGACCCAGTACTTC | CASSIQARAETQYF
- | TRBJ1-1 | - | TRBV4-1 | TGCGCCAGCAGCCATAATTCGGTTAAAAACACTGAAGCTTTCTTT | CASSHNSVKNTEAFF
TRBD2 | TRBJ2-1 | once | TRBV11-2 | TGTGCCAGCAGCTTAGATTATTCGGGCGGGGGTGATGAGCAGTTCTTC | CASSLDYSGGGDEQFF
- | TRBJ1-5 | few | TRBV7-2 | TGTGCCAGCAGCATGGACACTCTCCAGCCCCAGCATTTT | CASSMDTLQPQHF
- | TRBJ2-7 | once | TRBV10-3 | TGTGCCATCAGTTCCTCGACAGTTACCTACGAGCAGTACTTC | CAISSSTVTYEQYF
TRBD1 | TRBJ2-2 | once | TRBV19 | TGTGCCAGTAGTAAAGGGACAGGGGCGACCGGGGAGCTGTTTTTT | CASSKGTGATGELFF
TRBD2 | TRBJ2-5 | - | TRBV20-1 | TGCAGTGCTAGTCCTCTAGCGGGTCGAGAGACCCAGTACTTC | CSASPLAGRETQYF
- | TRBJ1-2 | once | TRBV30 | TGTGCCTGGAGCCCCAGTCCGACTAACTATGGCTACACCTTC | CAWSPSPTNYGYTF
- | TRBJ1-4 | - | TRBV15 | TGTGCCACCAGCGGCGGCTCCAGGGCGGCGACTAATGAAAAACTGTTTTTT | CATSGGSRAATNEKLFF
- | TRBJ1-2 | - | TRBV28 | TGTGCCAGCAGTGGCGGGATCCTCTATGGCTACACCTTC | CASSGGILYGYTF
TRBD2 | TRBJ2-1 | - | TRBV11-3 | TGTGCCAGCAGCTTAGCGGCTAGCGGGGGCATGAATGAGCAGTTCTTC | CASSLAASGGMNEQFF
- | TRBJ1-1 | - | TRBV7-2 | TGTGCCAGCCACGTTGCGGGAAGTTATGGAGCTTTCTTT | CASHVAGSYGAFF
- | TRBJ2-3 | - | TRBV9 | TGTGCCAGCAGCCATCCGCTACAGCTCGCTAGCACAGATACGCAGTATTTT | CASSHPLQLASTDTQYF
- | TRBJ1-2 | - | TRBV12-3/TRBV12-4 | TGTGCCAGCAGTTTCGGGGGTCGTGGCTACACCTTC | CASSFGGRGYTF
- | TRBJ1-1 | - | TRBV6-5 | TGTGCCAGCAGTTACTCGAATGGCAGGGGAGCTTTCTTT | CASSYSNGRGAFF
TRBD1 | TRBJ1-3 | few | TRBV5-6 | TGTGCCAGCAGCTGGGACAGGGCTGGAAACACCATATATTTT | CASSWDRAGNTIYF
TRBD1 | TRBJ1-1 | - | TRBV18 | TGTGCCAGCTCTCTCGGACAGGGCCTCCTGAACACTGAAGCTTTCTTT | CASSLGQGLLNTEAFF
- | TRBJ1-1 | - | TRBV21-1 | TGTGCCAGCACAGCCAGGGAAGCTTTCTTT | CASTAREAFF
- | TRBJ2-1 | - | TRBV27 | TGTGCCAGCAGAGAAAGTAGCTCCTACAATGAGCAGTTCTTC | CASRESSSYNEQFF
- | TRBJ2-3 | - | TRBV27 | TGTGCCAGCAGATTCTACAGCGGACCTACCACAGATACGCAGTATTTT | CASRFYSGPTTDTQYF
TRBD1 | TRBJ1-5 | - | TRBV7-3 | TGTGCCAGCAGCTTAAGCCTCCCGGGACAGGGGGGGGATCAGCCCCAGCATTTT | CASSLSLPGQGGDQPQHF